This is a list of T cell receptor beta chains from one sample in a study of blood T cell repertoires in COVID-19. Sequencing was performed with immunoSEQ multiplex PCR; in TCRdb, only in-frame clones are kept and a portion is missing. Of approximately 120,000 clones in the sample, around four fifths were seen once. The sequenced material came from peripheral blood. These receptors originate from a man between 60 and 70 years old with acute or convalescent COVID-19. Each CDR3 is given with its conserved first and last residue. D genes are given only for firm matches. The size field is filled for only some rows; it gives once, few, many or a size class.

clone size	J gene	D gene	V gene	CDR3 protein	CDR3 DNA
.	TRBJ2-1	TRBD2	TRBV9	CASTRGGSYNEQFF	TGTGCCAGTACCCGGGGGGGATCTTACAATGAGCAGTTCTTC
.	TRBJ2-3	.	TRBV28	CAILEGAPVSSTDTQYF	TGTGCCATCCTTGAAGGGGCCCCCGTCTCTAGCACAGATACGCAGTATTTT
few	TRBJ2-3	.	TRBV5-1	CASSGESADTQYF	TGCGCCAGCAGCGGAGAGAGCGCAGATACGCAGTATTTT
.	TRBJ2-2	TRBD1	TRBV4-1	CASSQDRTGGYTRLFF	TGCGCCAGCAGCCAAGACCGTACAGGGGGTTACACCCGACTGTTTTTT
.	TRBJ2-7	.	TRBV5-1	CASRRDQGFGSYEQYF	TGCGCCAGCAGGCGTGACCAGGGCTTCGGATCCTACGAGCAGTACTTC
.	TRBJ1-1	TRBD1	TRBV4-1	CASSQAPWGQTTEAFF	TGCGCCAGCAGCCAAGCGCCGTGGGGACAGACGACTGAAGCTTTCTTT
many	TRBJ2-2	TRBD2	TRBV30	CACPGTSGNTGELFF	TGTGCCTGCCCCGGGACTAGCGGTAACACCGGGGAGCTGTTTTTT
.	TRBJ2-3	.	TRBV2	CATRTDTQYF	TGTGCCACTCGCACAGATACGCAGTATTTT
.	TRBJ2-1	.	TRBV5-1	CASSAGTPEQFF	TGCGCCAGCAGCGCTGGGACACCAGAGCAGTTCTTC
.	TRBJ2-3	TRBD1	TRBV30	CAWKQGVTQYF	TGTGCCTGGAAGCAGGGGGTTACGCAGTATTTT
.	TRBJ2-3	TRBD1	TRBV9	CASSPPGQRRDTQYF	TGTGCCAGCAGCCCCCCGGGACAGAGGAGAGATACGCAGTATTTT
.	TRBJ1-6	.	TRBV3-1/TRBV3-2	CASSPRGGNSPLHF	TGTGCCAGCAGCCCTCGCGGGGGCAATTCACCCCTCCACTTT
.	TRBJ2-4	TRBD2	TRBV28	CASSLGTSGAWSIQYF	TGTGCCAGCAGCCTTGGGACTAGCGGGGCGTGGAGCATTCAGTACTTC
.	TRBJ2-1	TRBD2	TRBV24-1	CATSGYPGTSGRNEQFF	TGTGCCACCAGTGGTTACCCCGGGACTAGCGGGAGGAATGAGCAGTTCTTC
.	TRBJ2-2	TRBD1	TRBV30	CACPRTGGRTGELFF	TGTGCCTGTCCGAGGACAGGGGGCCGGACCGGGGAGCTGTTTTTT
once	TRBJ2-1	.	TRBV7-3	CASSLSPAGVDEQFF	TGTGCCAGCAGCTTATCCCCGGCAGGGGTGGATGAGCAGTTCTTC
.	TRBJ1-5	.	TRBV28	CASSLSSSPQHF	TGTGCCAGCAGCCTGTCCTCTTCTCCCCAGCATTTT
.	TRBJ2-7	TRBD1	TRBV27	CASRPGQVQKQYF	TGTGCCAGCAGACCCGGACAGGTCCAAAAGCAGTACTTC
.	TRBJ1-6	.	TRBV9	CASSPTRWGRQSPLHF	TGTGCCAGCAGCCCGACCCGGTGGGGGCGCCAATCACCCCTCCACTTT
.	TRBJ1-2	TRBD1	TRBV28	CASSPRQGGWGYTF	TGTGCCAGCAGTCCAAGACAGGGGGGTTGGGGCTACACCTTC
.	TRBJ2-6	.	TRBV7-3	CASSVSAGAGANVLTF	TGTGCCAGCAGCGTCTCCGCAGGGGCTGGGGCCAACGTCCTGACTTTC
once	TRBJ2-7	.	TRBV10-1	CASSGGYEQYF	TGCGCCAGCAGTGGCGGCTACGAGCAGTACTTC
.	TRBJ2-1	TRBD2	TRBV5-4	CASSEPASGNYNEQFF	TGTGCCAGCAGCGAGCCGGCTAGCGGGAACTACAATGAGCAGTTCTTC
.	TRBJ1-1	TRBD1	TRBV6-5	CASTRGQINTEAFF	TGTGCCAGCACCCGGGGACAGATCAACACTGAAGCTTTCTTT
.	TRBJ2-7	TRBD2	TRBV9	CASSPRDYSYYEQYF	TGTGCCAGCAGCCCGAGGGACTACAGCTACTACGAGCAGTACTTC
.	TRBJ2-3	TRBD2	TRBV5-1	CASSLGLAGGGTDTQYF	TGCGCCAGCAGCTTGGGGCTAGCGGGAGGCGGCACAGATACGCAGTATTTT
.	TRBJ1-2	.	TRBV5-1	CATKRDTGYEGYTF	TGCGCCACGAAAAGGGATACAGGGTATGAAGGCTACACCTTC
.	TRBJ1-5	TRBD1	TRBV28	CASGGQGGFSNQPQHF	TGTGCCAGCGGCGGACAGGGGGGTTTTAGCAATCAGCCCCAGCATTTT
.	TRBJ1-6	.	TRBV6-2/TRBV6-3	CASRREGINNSPLHF	TGTGCCAGCCGCCGGGAGGGGATCAATAATTCACCCCTCCACTTT